The 28 T cell receptor beta chains reported below all come from one sample, sequenced in a study of cytomegalovirus exposure and HLA in healthy donors. It was with 60 Vbeta and 13 Jbeta primers that the PCR ran. TCRdb's copy holds only in-frame clones and misses some; the assay was immunoSEQ multiplex PCR. The table includes about 150,000 clones, roughly 80% detected once. Input material: PBMCs. The receptors derive from a middle-aged woman in good health and CMV-seronegative.

This chain joins TRBV7-2 and TRBJ2-7; 7 nucleotides match TRBD1. This CDR3 is built from 18 residues. Germline lookup yields CDR1 SGHTA and CDR2 FQGNSA. Unmatched junction bases numbered 17, after V lost 3 bases and J lost 3 bases. CDR3 region: CASSLGDYRGRFYYEQYF. The CDR3 DNA sequence: TGTGCCAGCAGCTTGGGGGATTACAGGGGCCGATTCTACTACGAGCAGTACTTC.

The CDR3: CASSVEVGTGEIYGYTF. CDR3 in DNA: TGTGCCAGCAGCGTAGAGGTGGGGACAGGGGAAATCTATGGCTACACCTTC. The chain links TRBV9 to TRBJ1-2, with 10 nucleotides matching TRBD1. The trim removed 0 bases at V and 4 bases at J, leaving 9 bases unmatched. The CDR3 runs to 17 residues. Germline CDR1 and CDR2: SGDLS and YYNGEE.

This chain joins TRBV2 and TRBJ1-5; no definite D call. There are 16 residues in the CDR3. Germline CDR1 is SNHLY and CDR2 is FYNNEI. Trimming left V 2 bases short and J 0 bases short, with 11 bases between. In DNA, the CDR3 is TGTGCCAGCAGTGAAAGTTCACGGTATAGCAATCAGCCCCAGCATTTT. Encoded protein: CASSESSRYSNQPQHF.

V gene TRBV2 combines with J gene TRBJ2-2; perhaps TRBD2 as D (7 bases). The V gene's germline CDR1 is SNHLY and CDR2 FYNNEI. V lost 7 bases and J lost 6, with 15 bases in between. CDR3 size: 14 residues. Here the CDR3 reads CASISGGEAGELFF. The CDR3 DNA follows: TGTGCCAGCATATCGGGGGGCGAAGCCGGGGAGCTGTTTTTT.

The chain links TRBV19 to TRBJ2-5, with 7 positions matching TRBD1. Germline V gene data show CDR1 as LNHDA and CDR2 as SQIVND (reference sequence). The length of the CDR3 is 16 residues. V gave up 5 bases and J gave up 1 base; unmatched junction bases: 10. CDR3: CASSLVTGSFQETQYF. The DNA for the CDR3 is TGTGCCAGTAGTTTAGTGACAGGGTCTTTCCAAGAGACCCAGTACTTC.

The V and J genes are TRBV2 and TRBJ1-1; D call uncertain. V was trimmed by 4 bases and J by 2 bases, leaving 8 bases between them. The CDR3 is made up of 13 amino acids. The germline V gene has CDR1 SNHLY and CDR2 FYNNEI. The CDR3 bases are TGTGCCAGCAGTGGGCAGGCCAACACTGAAGCTTTCTTT. It is translated as CASSGQANTEAFF.

The chain recombines TRBV11-1 with TRBJ2-7, with 8 nucleotides matching TRBD2. The CDR3 runs to 17 residues. The V gene end was trimmed by 1 base and the J gene end by 0 bases; junction bases not matched to a gene: 8. Germline CDR1 is SGHAT and CDR2 is FQDESV (reference sequence). The CDR3 region is CASSLDPRSGSSYEQYF. As DNA, the CDR3 is TGTGCCAGCAGCTTAGACCCGCGCAGCGGGAGCTCCTACGAGCAGTACTTC.

This clone was counted between two and nine times. The rearrangement joins TRBV5-1 to TRBJ1-2; 8 bases align to TRBD1. Germline V gives CDR1 SGHRS, CDR2 YFSETQ. This CDR3 has 13 amino acids. Germline trimming cut 3 bases from V and 12 bases from J; bases unmatched to any gene: 10. CDR3 region: CASSSGAGGSDTF. CDR3 coding DNA: TGCGCCAGCAGCTCGGGGGCAGGGGGCAGTGACACCTTC.

The chain employs TRBV10-1 and TRBJ2-7; 11 bases agree with TRBD1. The CDR3 extends over 14 amino acids. After removal of 4 bases from V and 4 bases from J, the junction contained 3 bases not matched to a gene. In germline, CDR1 is WNHNN, CDR2 SYGVQD (reference sequence). The CDR3 spells CASSAGTGGYEQYF. The CDR3 region has the DNA TGCGCCAGCAGTGCCGGGACAGGGGGGTACGAGCAGTACTTC.

The chain has TRBV4-1 and TRBJ2-7; 11 bases match TRBD2. The junction had 5 bases not matched to a gene; V was cut back by 1 base and J by 3 bases. The CDR3 is 16 residues long. Germline assignment: CDR1 MGHRA and CDR2 YSYEKL. The chain's CDR3 is CASSQGLLAGVYEQYF. The CDR3 DNA sequence: TGCGCCAGCAGCCAAGGGCTACTAGCGGGGGTCTACGAGCAGTACTTC.

The CDR3 loop is CASSLDPTRAYEQYF. The CDR3 DNA reads as TGTGCCAGCAGCTTGGACCCCACTAGGGCCTACGAGCAGTACTTC. The chain recombines TRBV7-2 with TRBJ2-7; possible D gene TRBD2, 5 bases. The V and J ends lost 3 bases and 2 bases respectively, with 14 bases between them. Germline-derived CDR1 and CDR2 are SGHTA and FQGNSA. This CDR3 has 15 amino acids.

The V call is TRBV6-5, the J call TRBJ2-5, with D perhaps TRBD1 (6 bases). CDR1 is MNHEY, CDR2 SVGAGI, per germline. This CDR3 has 12 amino acids. Trimming stripped 5 bases from V and 4 bases from J, with 8 bases between. The chain's CDR3 is CASSTGSETQYF. The CDR3 nucleotides are TGTGCCAGCAGTACAGGGTCAGAGACCCAGTACTTC.

The rearrangement joins TRBV5-4 to TRBJ2-5; TRBD2 matches 11 bases. The CDR3 length is 16 residues. Germline trimming cut 1 base from V and 5 bases from J; bases unmatched to any gene: 7. Germline-derived CDR1 and CDR2 are SGHNT and YYREEE (reference sequence). The CDR3 is CASSLLLAGGGETQYF. DNA of the CDR3: TGTGCCAGCAGCTTGCTGCTAGCGGGGGGCGGGGAGACCCAGTACTTC.

The chain is built from TRBV30 and TRBJ1-1; no definite D call. The CDR3 totals 18 residues. V lost 0 bases to trimming and J lost 1 base, with 21 bases between them. Germline CDR1 GTSNPN, CDR2 SVGIG (reference sequence). CDR3 protein: CAWSVSRALLISNTEAFF. The DNA for the CDR3 is TGTGCCTGGAGTGTATCTCGCGCACTACTCATCTCGAACACTGAAGCTTTCTTT.

The chain uses TRBV2 and TRBJ2-7; 7 bases align to TRBD2. Germline CDR1 and CDR2: SNHLY and FYNNEI. Trimming removed 8 bases from V and 2 bases from J; junction bases left unmatched: 9. The CDR3 contains 14 residues. The CDR3 sequence is CASGGVAGPYEQYF. The DNA for the CDR3 is TGTGCCAGCGGGGGGGTGGCAGGACCCTACGAGCAGTACTTC.

This clone showed up just once. This chain links TRBV5-1 with TRBJ1-4, with a tentative D call TRBD1 (5 bases). Trimming removed 3 bases at V and 8 bases at J, with 17 bases between. CDR3 size: 15 residues. Germline V gene data show CDR1 as SGHRS and CDR2 as YFSETQ. The CDR3 spells CASSWGGATGEKLFF. The DNA for the CDR3 is TGCGCCAGCAGCTGGGGGGGAGCCACGGGGGAAAAACTGTTTTTT.

The V gene is TRBV5-4, the J gene TRBJ1-3, with D perhaps TRBD1 (5 bases). Germline lookup yields CDR1 SGHNT and CDR2 YYREEE (reference sequence). Trimming stripped 0 bases from V and 5 bases from J, with 6 bases between. CDR3 length: 13 residues. In nucleotides, the CDR3 is TGTGCCAGCAGCTTGGGGGGCCGAAACACCATATATTTT. Translated: CASSLGGRNTIYF.

The gene calls are TRBV5-4 and TRBJ2-7; 11 bases are shared with TRBD1. Germline CDR1 SGHNT, CDR2 YYREEE (reference sequence). V gave up 4 bases and J gave up 5 bases; unmatched junction bases: 8. This CDR3 spans 15 amino acids. The CDR3 spells CASSVRDRGFDEQYF. The CDR3 DNA sequence: TGTGCCAGCAGCGTCCGGGACAGGGGGTTCGACGAGCAGTACTTC. The complete variable domain, with remaining parts taken from reference TRBV5-4 and TRBJ2-7, reads ETGVTQSPTHLIKTRGQQVTLRCSSQSGHNTVSWYQQALGQGPQFIFQYYREEENGRGNFPPRFSGLQFPNYSSELNVNALELDDSALYLCASSVRDRGFDEQYFGPGTRLTVT.

This clone was seen just once. The chain recombines TRBV11-1 with TRBJ1-1; no clear D. Germline V gene sequence: CDR1 SGHAT, CDR2 FQDESV (reference sequence). The CDR3 is made up of 14 amino acids. V shed 3 bases and J shed 4 bases, with 12 bases lying between them. The CDR3 bases are TGTGCCAGCAGCTTGACTGATTCGAGCACTGAAGCTTTCTTT. Encoded protein: CASSLTDSSTEAFF. Complete variable domain (other parts from reference TRBV11-1 and TRBJ1-1): EAEVAQSPRYKITEKSQAVAFWCDPISGHATLYWYRQILGQGPELLVQFQDESVVDDSQLPKDRFSAERLKGVDSTLKIQPAELGDSAMYLCASSLTDSSTEAFFGQGTRLTVV.

J is TRBJ1-1 and V is TRBV30; 9 bases match TRBD1. The V segment lost 1 base and the J segment 7 bases; nucleotides outside the gene matches: 10. From germline, CDR1 is GTSNPN and CDR2 SVGIG (reference sequence). The CDR3 sequence is 15 residues long. Here the CDR3 reads CAWSAPDRGGFEAFF. The CDR3 region has the DNA TGTGCCTGGAGTGCCCCAGACAGGGGGGGCTTTGAAGCTTTCTTT.

The chain links TRBV7-9 to TRBJ1-4; no definite D call. V lost 4 bases and J lost 7, with 10 bases in between. Germline V lookup: CDR1 SEHNR, CDR2 FQNEAQ (reference sequence). The CDR3 extends over 13 amino acids. CDR3 loop: CASSSGSFEKLFF. CDR3 coding DNA: TGTGCCAGCAGCTCCGGGAGCTTTGAAAAACTGTTTTTT.

J is TRBJ2-7 and V is TRBV5-1; 9 bases are a match to TRBD1. Germline V gene sequence: CDR1 SGHRS, CDR2 YFSETQ. Germline trimming cut 0 bases from V and 5 bases from J; bases unmatched to any gene: 6. The CDR3 extends over 15 amino acids. The CDR3 DNA sequence: TGCGCCAGCAGCTTGGCCCGGACAGGGGACCACGAGCAGTACTTC. Encoded protein: CASSLARTGDHEQYF. The variable domain in full, with the rest retrieved from reference TRBV5-1 and TRBJ2-7, is KAGVTQTPRYLIKTRGQQVTLSCSPISGHRSVSWYQQTPGQGLQFLFEYFSETQRNKGNFPGRFSGRQFSNSRSEMNVSTLELGDSALYLCASSLARTGDHEQYFGPGTRLTVT.

On this clone: This likely comes from a read error, as the CDR3 has no conserved phenylalanine or tryptophan at its end. V gene TRBV19 combines with J gene TRBJ1-4; TRBD1 is a possible D gene (6 bases). With 8 bases removed from V and 8 bases from J, the gap between germline ends came to 18 bases. CDR3 size: 14 residues. Germline CDR1 reads LNHDA; CDR2 reads SQIVND (reference sequence). The CDR3 nucleotides read TGTGCCAGTTCGGTTACGACAGGAGGAGAAAAACTGTTTGTT. Its protein is CASSVTTGGEKLFV.

This clone was seen only a few times. The CDR3 region has the DNA TGTGCCAGCTCACCTGACGCAGGGGCCGGGGAGCTGTTTTTT. Its protein product is CASSPDAGAGELFF. The chain carries TRBV18 and TRBJ2-2; D is possibly TRBD1 (6 bases). V was clipped by 3 bases and J by 6 bases, with 11 bases between them. Germline lookup yields CDR1 KGHSH and CDR2 LQKENI. CDR3 length: 14 amino acids.

This clone was detected only once. The V and J genes are TRBV30 and TRBJ2-3; TRBD2 agrees at 11 bases. Germline V gene lookup returns CDR1 GTSNPN and CDR2 SVGIG (reference sequence). The J segment lost 3 bases and the V segment lost 2 bases, leaving 7 bases of the junction unmatched. The CDR3 totals 16 residues. The CDR3, as DNA: TGTGCCTGGAGTTTGACTAGCGGGACAGGGACAGATACGCAGTATTTT. Its protein is CAWSLTSGTGTDTQYF. The full variable domain, rest sourced from reference TRBV30 and TRBJ2-3, is SQTIHQWPATLVQPVGSPLSLECTVEGTSNPNLYWYRQAAGRGLQLLFYSVGIGQISSEVPQNLSASRPQDRQFILSSKKLLLSDSGFYLCAWSLTSGTGTDTQYFGPGTRLTVL.

This chain uses TRBV4-1 with TRBJ2-7, with D tentatively TRBD2 (7 bases). Germline V gives CDR1 MGHRA, CDR2 YSYEKL. The CDR3 covers 15 residues. Trimming pared 1 base from V and 1 base from J, leaving 11 bases between. The CDR3 is CASSQARGTSYEQYF. As DNA, the CDR3 is TGCGCCAGCAGCCAAGCGCGGGGGACATCCTACGAGCAGTACTTC.

The chain joins TRBV5-1 to TRBJ1-4; TRBD1 might be the D (6 bases). The germline gives CDR1 SGHRS, CDR2 YFSETQ. The CDR3 length is 16 residues. Trimming removed 2 bases at V and 0 bases at J, with 11 bases between. CDR3 coding DNA: TGCGCCAGCAGCTTTGACAGGTCTGCAACTAATGAAAAACTGTTTTTT. It encodes CASSFDRSATNEKLFF.

The V call is TRBV12-2, the J call TRBJ1-1; the D call of TRBD1 is as the table states it, not checked on the DNA. TRBV12-2 is shown as a pseudogene. CDR3 length: 17 residues. The CDR3 sequence is CASRLAGQGPMNTEAFF. CDR3 in DNA: TGTGCAAGTCGCTTAGCTGGACAGGGCCCCATGAACACTGAAGCTTTCTTT.